This TCR beta chain was recorded in a study of T cell repertoires in aging, cancer and after chemotherapy. General study findings and limits: In each cancer cohort, median generation probability increased across chemotherapy, suggesting thymic output rebounded.

Relative to its sample, this clonotype is medium-sized. The antigen is not known. Multiplex touch-down PCR with TRB-A/B primers amplified rearranged V-D-J TRB sequences. TCRdb re-derived calls from the multiplex PCR reads in MiXCR, one entry per CDR3 protein. The table records 15,000 to 20,000 distinct CDR3 sequences, roughly 37% of them present only once. V gave up 2 bases and J gave up 5 bases, with 12 bases separating them. The CDR3 sequence is 13 residues long. Germline values: CDR1 SQVTM, CDR2 ANQGSEA. Amplification of TCR beta used genomic DNA extracted from peripheral blood. This TCR came from a human donor with a solid tumor. Sequenced material: blood. V usage is TRBV29-1 and J usage is TRBJ2-5; D is undetermined. The CDR3 DNA reads as TGCAGCGTTGAAAGGAGTCTTGGGGAGACCCAGTACTTC. This encodes CSVERSLGETQYF.